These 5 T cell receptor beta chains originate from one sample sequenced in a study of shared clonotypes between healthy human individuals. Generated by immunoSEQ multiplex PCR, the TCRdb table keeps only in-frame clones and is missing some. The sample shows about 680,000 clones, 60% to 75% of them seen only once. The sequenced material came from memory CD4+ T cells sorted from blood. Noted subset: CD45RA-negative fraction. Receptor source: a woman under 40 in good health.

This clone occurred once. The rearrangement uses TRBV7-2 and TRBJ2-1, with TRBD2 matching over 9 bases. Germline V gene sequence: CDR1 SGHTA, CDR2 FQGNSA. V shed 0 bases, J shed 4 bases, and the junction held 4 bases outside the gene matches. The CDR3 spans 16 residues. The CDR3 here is CASSLAAAGGYNEQFF. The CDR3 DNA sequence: TGTGCCAGCAGCTTAGCGGCGGCGGGAGGGTACAATGAGCAGTTCTTC. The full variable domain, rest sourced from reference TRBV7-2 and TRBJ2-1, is GAGVSQSPSNKVTEKGKDVELRCDPISGHTALYWYRQSLGQGLEFLIYFQGNSAPDKSGLPSDRFSAERTGGSVSTLTIQRTQQEDSAVYLCASSLAAAGGYNEQFFGPGTRLTVL.

The CDR3 protein is CASSSLGGNEKLFF. The CDR3 nucleotides read TGCGCCAGCAGCTCTCTTGGAGGGAATGAAAAACTGTTTTTT. V gene TRBV5-1 combines with J gene TRBJ1-4; D ambiguous. This CDR3 has 14 residues. The V end lost 3 bases, the J end lost 5 bases, and 11 bases lay between the germline ends. Germline CDR1 is SGHRS and CDR2 is YFSETQ.

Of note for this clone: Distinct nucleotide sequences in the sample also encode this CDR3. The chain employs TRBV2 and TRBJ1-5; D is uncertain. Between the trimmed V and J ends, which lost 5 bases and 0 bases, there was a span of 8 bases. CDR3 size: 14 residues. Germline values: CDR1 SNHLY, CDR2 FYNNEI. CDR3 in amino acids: CASSKGYSNQPQHF. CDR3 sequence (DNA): TGTGCCAGCAGTAAGGGATATAGCAATCAGCCCCAGCATTTT.

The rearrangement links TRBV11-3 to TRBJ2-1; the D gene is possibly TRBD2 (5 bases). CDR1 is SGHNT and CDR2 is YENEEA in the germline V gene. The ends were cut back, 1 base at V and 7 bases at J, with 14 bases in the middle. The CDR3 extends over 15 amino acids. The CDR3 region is CASSLGAAAINEQFF. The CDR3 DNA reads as TGTGCCAGCAGCTTAGGAGCGGCAGCGATAAATGAGCAGTTCTTC.

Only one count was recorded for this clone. CDR3: CASSSGDTQYF. The CDR3 nucleotides are TGTGCCAGCAGCTCCGGGGATACGCAGTATTTT. This chain joins TRBV11-1 and TRBJ2-3; D unresolved. The germline V gene encodes CDR1 SGHAT and CDR2 FQDESV (reference sequence). Between the trimmed V and J ends, which lost 4 bases and 6 bases, there was a span of 5 bases. The CDR3 sequence is 11 residues long.